These 12 T cell receptor beta chains were all obtained from the same sample, sequenced in a study of blood T cell repertoires in COVID-19. Produced via immunoSEQ multiplex PCR; TCRdb's table is partial and in-frame only. The sample shows tens of thousands of clones, around 86% of them seen only once. The sequenced material came from peripheral blood. These receptors originate from a man between 45 and 60 years old with active COVID-19.

This chain connects TRBV5-4 to TRBJ1-2; D possibly corresponds to TRBD1 (6 bases). Trimming removed 3 bases from V and 2 bases from J, with 14 bases in between. Germline-derived CDR1 and CDR2 are SGHNT and YYREEE (reference sequence). The CDR3 loop spans 15 amino acids. The CDR3 coding sequence is TGTGCCAGCAGCTCTTGGCAAAGGGGGAACTATGGCTACACCTTC. Amino acid sequence: CASSSWQRGNYGYTF.

The chain carries TRBV10-1 and TRBJ2-5, with D possibly matching TRBD2 (7 bases). Per the germline V gene, CDR1 is WNHNN and CDR2 is SYGVQD (reference sequence). This CDR3 comprises 13 residues. The V end was cut by 11 bases, the J end by 4 bases, with 17 bases between. CDR3 in amino acids: CAQGAGEGETQYF. The CDR3 DNA sequence: TGCGCCCAAGGGGCAGGGGAGGGAGAGACCCAGTACTTC.

Details on this clone: Sequence at one end of the junction differs from germline and may be a read error. The V gene is TRBV16, the J gene TRBJ1-1; 7 bases fit TRBD1. Germline V gives CDR1 KGHSY, CDR2 FQNENV. The CDR3 length is 11 residues. The CDR3 sequence is CASSPDRAHLF. In DNA form, the CDR3 reads TGTGCCAGCAGCCCCGACAGGGCCCACCTCTTT.

V gene TRBV3-1 (or the pseudogene TRBV3-2) combines with J gene TRBJ1-6; 8 nucleotides match TRBD1. The CDR3 contains 15 residues. The V segment lost 4 bases and the J segment 6 bases; nucleotides outside the gene matches: 5. From germline, CDR1 is LGHDT and CDR2 YNNKEL (reference sequence). CDR3 nucleotide sequence: TGTGCCAGCAGCCGTTACAGGGGGTTTAATTCACCCCTCCACTTT. Translation gives CASSRYRGFNSPLHF.

This chain uses TRBV14 with TRBJ1-4; perhaps TRBD1 as D (5 bases). Per the germline V gene, CDR1 is SGHDN and CDR2 is FVKESK. This CDR3 region has 16 residues. The V and J ends lost 4 bases and 2 bases respectively, with 14 bases between them. The CDR3, as DNA: TGTGCCAGCAGCCCATTTCGACAGTCTACTAATGAAAAACTGTTTTTT. Protein product: CASSPFRQSTNEKLFF.

In its sample, this clone was seen once. The CDR3 loop is CSVEVGATREVWFF. The CDR3 DNA sequence: TGCAGCGTTGAAGTGGGGGCTACGCGGGAGGTGTGGTTCTTC. The J gene is TRBJ2-1, the V gene TRBV29-1; 8 bases map to TRBD2. The V gene end was trimmed by 1 base and the J gene end by 15 bases; junction bases not matched to a gene: 14. The CDR3 length is 14 residues. The V gene's germline CDR1 is SQVTM and CDR2 ANQGSEA.

This chain joins TRBV2 and TRBJ1-1; D is possibly TRBD1 (5 bases). V was cut by 3 bases and J by 4 bases, with 12 bases left in between. Germline V gives CDR1 SNHLY, CDR2 FYNNEI. The CDR3 loop spans 14 amino acids. In DNA, the CDR3 is TGTGCCAGCAGTGACCAGGGCGGGGGCACTGAAGCTTTCTTT. Its translation is CASSDQGGGTEAFF.

The rearrangement joins TRBV18 to TRBJ2-2, with 10 bases that match TRBD2. Trimming took 3 bases from V and 2 from J; bases not matched to a gene: 3. Germline CDR1 KGHSH, CDR2 LQKENI. The length of the CDR3 is 16 residues. The CDR3 DNA is TGTGCCAGCTCACCTCGGACTAGCGGTAACACCGGGGAGCTGTTTTTT. The encoded protein is CASSPRTSGNTGELFF.

The rearrangement uses TRBV18 and TRBJ1-1; D is possibly TRBD1 (5 bases). Germline V CDR1 and CDR2: KGHSH, LQKENI. With 7 bases removed from V and 0 bases from J, the gap between germline ends came to 9 bases. The CDR3 loop spans 13 amino acids. The CDR3 reads CASLLGLNTEAFF. The CDR3 bases are TGTGCCAGCTTACTGGGGCTGAACACTGAAGCTTTCTTT.

The chain uses TRBV6-5 and TRBJ1-3; D gene ambiguous. Trimming cost V 11 bases and J 7 bases, with 15 bases left between them. The CDR3 covers 12 residues. Germline lookup yields CDR1 MNHEY and CDR2 SVGAGI. The DNA for the CDR3 is TGTGCCGCGGGCATCCAGACCAACACCATATATTTT. This sequence encodes CAAGIQTNTIYF.

V gene TRBV29-1 combines with J gene TRBJ1-1; 7 positions agree with TRBD1. The V segment lost 3 bases and the J segment 0 bases; nucleotides outside the gene matches: 7. CDR3 length: 15 residues. Germline CDR1 and CDR2: SQVTM and ANQGSEA. CDR3 loop: CSVEGETGMNTEAFF. DNA for the CDR3: TGCAGCGTTGAGGGTGAGACAGGGATGAACACTGAAGCTTTCTTT.

This clone was detected only a few times. The chain recombines TRBV18 with TRBJ2-5, with TRBD1 matching over 7 bases. This CDR3 spans 14 amino acids. Trimming at V came to 1 base and at J to 1 base, leaving 0 bases not matched to a gene. Looked up from germline, CDR1 is KGHSH and CDR2 is LQKENI. The CDR3 DNA reads TGTGCCAGCTCACCACGGGACAGCCAAGAGACCCAGTACTTC. Its protein product is CASSPRDSQETQYF.